This is a list of T cell receptor beta chains from one sample in a study of blood T cell repertoires in COVID-19. Method: immunoSEQ multiplex PCR; TCRdb's copy keeps in-frame clones and lacks some. The table lists tens of thousands of clones, about 91% of them singletons. The sequenced material came from peripheral blood. These receptors all stem from an older woman with active COVID-19. The CDR3 runs from the conserved cysteine through the conserved F or W. Each record gives: CDR3 length, V gene, clone size, J gene, D gene, CDR3 DNA, CDR3 protein. The D gene is left open where the match is weak. The listing skips clone size in some rows; elsewhere it reads once, few, many or a size class.

>15|TRBV2|NA|TRBJ1-5|TRBD1
TGTGCCAGCACCCGGGACAGCCATAGCAATCAGCCCCAGCATTTT
CASTRDSHSNQPQHF
>15|TRBV11-2|NA|TRBJ2-1|TRBD2
TGTGCCAGCGGACCCGGACTAGCGTTTAACAATGAGCAGTTCTTC
CASGPGLAFNNEQFF
>17|TRBV4-2|NA|TRBJ2-2|TRBD2
TGTGCCAGCAGCCAAGAACATAGCGGGGCGAACACCGGGGAGCTGTTTTTT
CASSQEHSGANTGELFF
>14|TRBV11-2|NA|TRBJ2-5|NA
TGTGCCAGCAGTATTGGGCAGGGCATGGAGACCCAGTACTTC
CASSIGQGMETQYF
>13|TRBV10-3|NA|TRBJ1-2|TRBD1
TGTGCCACCAAGCTATCCCCAGGGGGTGGCTACACCTTC
CATKLSPGGGYTF
>15|TRBV18|once|TRBJ1-1|NA
TGTGCCAGCTCCGGCGGAGGAGCCAAGAACACTGAAGCTTTCTTT
CASSGGGAKNTEAFF
>13|TRBV5-1|NA|TRBJ2-3|NA
TGCGCCAGCAGCACTAGTCTCACAGATACGCAGTATTTT
CASSTSLTDTQYF
>14|TRBV6-6|NA|TRBJ2-7|TRBD2
TGTGCCAGCAGCCCCCTAGCGGTGAGCTACGAGCAGTACTTC
CASSPLAVSYEQYF
>16|TRBV7-8|few|TRBJ2-5|TRBD1
TGTGCCAGCAGCTTCCGCCGGACAGGGGTAAAAGAGACCCAGTACTTC
CASSFRRTGVKETQYF
>14|TRBV6-5|NA|TRBJ1-1|NA
TGTGCCAGCAGTTATTTACAGGGGAACACTGAAGCTTTCTTT
CASSYLQGNTEAFF
>15|TRBV5-5|NA|TRBJ2-1|TRBD1
TGTGCCAGCAGCTTGGGGGGACAGGGGTACAATGAGCAGTTCTTC
CASSLGGQGYNEQFF
>16|TRBV19|NA|TRBJ1-5|TRBD1
TGTGCCAGTAAATCGGGACAGGGGACGGGGGTTCAGCCCCAGCATTTT
CASKSGQGTGVQPQHF
>16|TRBV6-5|NA|TRBJ2-3|TRBD2
TGTGCCAGCAGTTCGAGGAGCGGGACCGTCACAGATACGCAGTATTTT
CASSSRSGTVTDTQYF
>14|TRBV28|NA|TRBJ2-7|TRBD1
TGTGCCAGCAGTCAGGACAGGGGTGTGGACGAGCAGTACTTC
CASSQDRGVDEQYF
>19|TRBV5-6|NA|TRBJ2-1|TRBD2
TGTGCCAGCAGCACCCTGGTGGTGGTGACTAGCGGTGCCTACAATGAGCAGTTCTTC
CASSTLVVVTSGAYNEQFF
>11|TRBV20-1|NA|TRBJ2-7|NA
TGCAGTGCTACTTCACGGTACGAGCAGTACTTC
CSATSRYEQYF
>14|TRBV7-9|NA|TRBJ2-7|NA
TGTGCCAGCGTGAATTCGGACAGTTTCTACGAGCAGTACTTC
CASVNSDSFYEQYF
>14|TRBV27|NA|TRBJ1-5|NA
TGTGCCAGCAGTTTGTCCTATAGCAATCAGCCCCAGCATTTT
CASSLSYSNQPQHF
>12|TRBV27|NA|TRBJ1-2|NA
TGTGCCAGCAGCACACGAAACTATGGCTACACCTTC
CASSTRNYGYTF
>12|TRBV6-6|NA|TRBJ1-2|NA
TGTGCCAGCACCGAGCAGGGCTATGGCTACACCTTC
CASTEQGYGYTF
>15|TRBV4-3|NA|TRBJ2-7|TRBD1
TGCGCCAGCAGCCAGGGGACAGGGGGCGGTTACGAGCAGTACTTC
CASSQGTGGGYEQYF
>12|TRBV6-5|NA|TRBJ1-2|NA
TGTGCCAGCAGCGCAGGCGGGAATGGCTACACCTTC
CASSAGGNGYTF
>15|TRBV28|NA|TRBJ1-4|TRBD1
TGTGCCAGCAGTTTTCAGGGGGCGGCTAATGAAAAACTGTTTTTT
CASSFQGAANEKLFF
>16|TRBV4-1|few|TRBJ2-7|NA
TGCGCCAGCAGCCTTCTTCCGGACAGCGACTCCTACGAGCAGTACTTC
CASSLLPDSDSYEQYF
>16|TRBV28|NA|TRBJ1-3|NA
TGTGCCAGCAGTTTCCATTCATCCGGCTCTGGAAACACCATATATTTT
CASSFHSSGSGNTIYF
>12|TRBV11-2|once|TRBJ2-3|NA
TGTGCCAGCAGCCAGGGGCAGGGGACGCAGTATTTT
CASSQGQGTQYF
>15|TRBV27|NA|TRBJ1-5|NA
TGTGCCAGCAGGCCGGGACGGGGGATCAATCAGCCCCAGCATTTT
CASRPGRGINQPQHF
>13|TRBV5-1|NA|TRBJ2-2|NA
TGCGCCAGCAGCTTGTCAGGGCCCGGGGAGCTGTTTTTT
CASSLSGPGELFF
>14|TRBV3-1/TRBV3-2|NA|TRBJ2-5|TRBD1
TGTGCCAGCAGCCTGGGACAGGGGGCCGGGACCCAGTACTTC
CASSLGQGAGTQYF
>16|TRBV5-8|NA|TRBJ1-4|NA
TGTGCCAGCAGCTTGACCGGGACAACCGCGAATGAAAAACTGTTTTTT
CASSLTGTTANEKLFF
>11|TRBV5-4|NA|TRBJ2-1|NA
TGTGCCAGCAGCTTACTAAATGAGCAGTTCTTC
CASSLLNEQFF
>14|TRBV28|NA|TRBJ2-7|TRBD2
TGTGCCAGCAGTTTACGGGGACTACCATACGAGCAGTACTTC
CASSLRGLPYEQYF
>15|TRBV28|NA|TRBJ1-2|NA
TGTGCCAGCAGTTTATTGACAGGAGCTAACTATGGCTACACCTTC
CASSLLTGANYGYTF
>14|TRBV7-9|few|TRBJ2-7|TRBD1
TGTGCCAGCAGCTGGGGGACAGTAACCTACGAGCAGTACTTC
CASSWGTVTYEQYF
>17|TRBV6-6|NA|TRBJ2-7|NA
TGTGCCAGCAGTCCGACGGCAGCGGTGATAGCCTCCTACGAGCAGTACTTC
CASSPTAAVIASYEQYF
>13|TRBV20-1|NA|TRBJ1-5|NA
TGCAGTGCTAGTGGCCAGGGGTGGGAGCCCCAGCATTTT
CSASGQGWEPQHF
>16|TRBV5-1|NA|TRBJ2-2|TRBD1
TGCGCCAGCAGCTTGGCGGGACAGGGTCGGACCGGGGAGCTGTTTTTT
CASSLAGQGRTGELFF
>12|TRBV5-1|NA|TRBJ2-1|NA
TGCGCCAGCAGCCCCGAAGGAGGTGAGCAGTTCTTC
CASSPEGGEQFF
>13|TRBV19|NA|TRBJ2-3|NA
TGTGCCAGTAAATTTCAGGGCTCAGATACGCAGTATTTT
CASKFQGSDTQYF
>16|TRBV18|NA|TRBJ1-5|NA
TGTGCCAGCCACTCCGGGGGAGCGAATAGCAATCAGCCCCAGCATTTT
CASHSGGANSNQPQHF
>13|TRBV10-2|NA|TRBJ1-4|NA
TGCGCCAGCAGTGAAAGGGGTAATGAAAAACTGTTTTTT
CASSERGNEKLFF